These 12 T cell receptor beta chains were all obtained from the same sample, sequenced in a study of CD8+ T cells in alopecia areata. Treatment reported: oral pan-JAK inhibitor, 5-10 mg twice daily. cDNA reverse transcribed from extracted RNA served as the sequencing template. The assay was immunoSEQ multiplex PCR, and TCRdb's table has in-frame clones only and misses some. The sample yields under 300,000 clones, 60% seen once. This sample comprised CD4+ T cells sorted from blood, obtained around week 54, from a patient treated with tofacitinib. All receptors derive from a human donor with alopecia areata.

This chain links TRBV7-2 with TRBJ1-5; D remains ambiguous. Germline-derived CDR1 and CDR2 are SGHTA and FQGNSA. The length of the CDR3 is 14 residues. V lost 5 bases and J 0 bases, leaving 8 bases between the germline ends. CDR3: CASSQGVSNQPQHF. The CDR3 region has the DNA TGTGCCAGCAGCCAAGGAGTTAGCAATCAGCCCCAGCATTTT.

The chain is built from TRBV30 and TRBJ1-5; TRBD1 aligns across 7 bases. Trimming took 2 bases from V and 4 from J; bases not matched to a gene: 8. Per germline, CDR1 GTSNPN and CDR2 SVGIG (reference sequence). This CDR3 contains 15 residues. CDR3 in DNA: TGTGCCTGGAGTCCCGGGACAGCGATGAATCAGCCCCAGCATTTT. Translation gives CAWSPGTAMNQPQHF.

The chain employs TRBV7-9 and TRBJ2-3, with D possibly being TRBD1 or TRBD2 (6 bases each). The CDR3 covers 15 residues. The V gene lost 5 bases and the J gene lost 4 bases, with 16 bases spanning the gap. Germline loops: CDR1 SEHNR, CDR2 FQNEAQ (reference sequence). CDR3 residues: CASSPGGGQADTQYF. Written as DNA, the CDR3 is TGTGCCAGCAGCCCAGGTGGGGGGCAAGCAGATACGCAGTATTTT.

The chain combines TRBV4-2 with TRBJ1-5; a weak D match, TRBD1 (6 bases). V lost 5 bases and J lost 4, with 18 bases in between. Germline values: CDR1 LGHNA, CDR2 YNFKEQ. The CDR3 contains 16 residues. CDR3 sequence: CASSNRVPGENQPQHF. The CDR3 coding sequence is TGTGCCAGCAGCAACCGGGTCCCAGGGGAGAATCAGCCCCAGCATTTT.

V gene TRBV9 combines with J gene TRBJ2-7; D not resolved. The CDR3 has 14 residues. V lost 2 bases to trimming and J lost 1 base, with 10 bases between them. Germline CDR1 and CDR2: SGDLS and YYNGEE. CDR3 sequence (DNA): TGTGCCAGCAGCGTGACCCTGAGGTCCTACGAGCAGTACTTC. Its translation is CASSVTLRSYEQYF. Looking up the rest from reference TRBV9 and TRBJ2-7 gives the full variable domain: DSGVTQTPKHLITATGQRVTLRCSPRSGDLSVYWYQQSLDQGLQFLIQYYNGEERAKGNILERFSAQQFPDLHSELNLSSLELGDSALYFCASSVTLRSYEQYFGPGTRLTVT.

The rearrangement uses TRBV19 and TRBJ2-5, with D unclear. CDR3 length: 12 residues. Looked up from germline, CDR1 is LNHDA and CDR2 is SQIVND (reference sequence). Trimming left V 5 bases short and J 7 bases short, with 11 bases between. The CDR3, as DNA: TGTGCCAGTAGTCTCGTTGGTGGGACCCAGTACTTC. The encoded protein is CASSLVGGTQYF.

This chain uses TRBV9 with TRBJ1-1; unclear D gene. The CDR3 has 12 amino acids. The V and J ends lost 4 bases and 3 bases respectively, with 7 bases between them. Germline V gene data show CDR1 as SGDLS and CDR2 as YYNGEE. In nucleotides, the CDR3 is TGTGCCAGCAGCAACGGCCACACTGAAGCTTTCTTT. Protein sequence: CASSNGHTEAFF.

The CDR3 here is CASSLRRQGLETQYF. The CDR3 coding sequence is TGTGCCAGCAGCTTACGGCGACAGGGCTTAGAGACCCAGTACTTC. The chain links TRBV13 to TRBJ2-5; 7 bases align to TRBD1. CDR3 size: 15 residues. V shed 2 bases and J 4 bases; nucleotides not matched to a gene: 7. The germline V gene has CDR1 PRHDT and CDR2 FYEKMQ (reference sequence).

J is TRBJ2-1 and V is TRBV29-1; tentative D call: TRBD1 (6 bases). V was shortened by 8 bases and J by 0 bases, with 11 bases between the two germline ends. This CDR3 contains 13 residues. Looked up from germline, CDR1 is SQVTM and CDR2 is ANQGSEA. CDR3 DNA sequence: TGCAGCACCGGACAGAACTCCTACAATGAGCAGTTCTTC. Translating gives CSTGQNSYNEQFF.

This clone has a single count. CDR3 residues: CASSQRQGARTGELFF. For the CDR3, the DNA is TGTGCCAGCAGCCAACGACAGGGGGCGCGAACCGGGGAGCTGTTTTTT. V is TRBV4-2 and J is TRBJ2-2, with 10 bases that match TRBD1. Trimming removed 2 bases from V and 5 bases from J; junction bases left unmatched: 5. This CDR3 is 16 amino acids long. Germline CDR1 LGHNA, CDR2 YNFKEQ.

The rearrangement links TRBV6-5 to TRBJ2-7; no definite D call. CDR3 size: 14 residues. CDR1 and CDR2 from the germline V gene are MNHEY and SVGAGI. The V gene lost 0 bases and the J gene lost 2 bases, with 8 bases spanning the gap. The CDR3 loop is CASSYSAATYEQYF. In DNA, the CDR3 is TGTGCCAGCAGTTACTCGGCAGCGACCTACGAGCAGTACTTC.

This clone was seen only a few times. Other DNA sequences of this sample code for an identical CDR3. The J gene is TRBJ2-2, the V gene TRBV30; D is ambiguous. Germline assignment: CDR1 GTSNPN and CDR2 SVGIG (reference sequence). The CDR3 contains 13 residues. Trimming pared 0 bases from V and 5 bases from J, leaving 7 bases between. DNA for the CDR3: TGTGCCTGGAGTGTAGGTGGGACCGGGGAGCTGTTTTTT. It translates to CAWSVGGTGELFF.